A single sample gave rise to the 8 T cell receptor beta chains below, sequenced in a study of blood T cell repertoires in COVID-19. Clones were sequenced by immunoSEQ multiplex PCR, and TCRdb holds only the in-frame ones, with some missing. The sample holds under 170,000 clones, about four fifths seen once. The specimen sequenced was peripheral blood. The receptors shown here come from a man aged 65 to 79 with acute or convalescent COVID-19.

CDR3 sequence reads: CATSMAQGANYGYTF. The DNA for the CDR3 is TGTGCCACCTCTATGGCCCAGGGGGCAAACTATGGCTACACCTTC. The V call is TRBV6-5, the J call TRBJ1-2; TRBD1 matches 8 bases. Trimming removed 10 bases from V and 2 bases from J; junction bases left unmatched: 12. This CDR3 region has 15 residues. Germline CDR1 reads MNHEY; CDR2 reads SVGAGI.

Here the CDR3 DNA reads TGTGCCAGCAGCCAGACTAGCGGGCTCCTTAGGGAGCAGTTCTTC. Its translation is CASSQTSGLLREQFF. This chain uses TRBV7-8 with TRBJ2-1, with 10 nucleotides matching TRBD2. Germline V lookup: CDR1 SGHVS, CDR2 FQNEAQ. J was trimmed by 10 bases and V by 5 bases; bases with no gene match: 11. The CDR3 consists of 15 residues.

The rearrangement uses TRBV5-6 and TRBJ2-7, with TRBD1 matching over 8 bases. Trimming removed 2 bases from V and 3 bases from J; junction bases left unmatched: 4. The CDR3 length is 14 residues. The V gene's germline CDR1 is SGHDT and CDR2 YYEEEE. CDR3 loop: CASSFRTGSYEQYF. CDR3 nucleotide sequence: TGTGCCAGCAGCTTTCGGACAGGGAGCTACGAGCAGTACTTC.

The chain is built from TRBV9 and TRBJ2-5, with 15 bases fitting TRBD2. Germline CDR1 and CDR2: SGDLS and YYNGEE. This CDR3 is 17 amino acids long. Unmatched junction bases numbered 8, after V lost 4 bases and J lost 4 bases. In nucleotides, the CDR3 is TGTGCCAGCAGCCCTGGACTAGCGGGGGGGCAAGGAGAGACCCAGTACTTC. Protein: CASSPGLAGGQGETQYF.

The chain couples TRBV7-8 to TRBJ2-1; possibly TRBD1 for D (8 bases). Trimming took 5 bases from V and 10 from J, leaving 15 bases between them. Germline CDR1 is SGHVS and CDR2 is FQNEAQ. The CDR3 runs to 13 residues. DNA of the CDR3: TGTGCCAGCAGCCAGGACAGGGAGGGGGAGCAGTTCTTC. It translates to CASSQDREGEQFF.

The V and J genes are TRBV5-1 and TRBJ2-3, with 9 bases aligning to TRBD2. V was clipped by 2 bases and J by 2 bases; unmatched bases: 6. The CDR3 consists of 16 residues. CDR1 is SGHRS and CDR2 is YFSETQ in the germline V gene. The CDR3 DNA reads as TGCGCCAGCAGCTTTGCCGCGGGAGGGCACACAGATACGCAGTATTTT. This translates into CASSFAAGGHTDTQYF.

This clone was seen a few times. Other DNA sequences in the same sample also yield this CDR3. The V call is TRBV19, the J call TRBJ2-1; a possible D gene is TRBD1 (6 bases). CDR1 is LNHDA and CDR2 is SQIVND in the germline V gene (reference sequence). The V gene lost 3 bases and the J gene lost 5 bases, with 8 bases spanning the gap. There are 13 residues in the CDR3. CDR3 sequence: CASSIGQNNEQFF. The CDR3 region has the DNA TGTGCCAGTAGTATTGGACAGAACAATGAGCAGTTCTTC.

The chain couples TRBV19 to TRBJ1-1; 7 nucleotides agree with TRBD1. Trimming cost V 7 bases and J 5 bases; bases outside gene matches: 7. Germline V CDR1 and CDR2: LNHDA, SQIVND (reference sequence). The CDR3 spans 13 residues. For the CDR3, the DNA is TGTGCCAGTATAACAGGGGCGCGGACTGAAGCTTTCTTT. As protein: CASITGARTEAFF.